The rows below give T cell receptor beta chains drawn from one sample of a study of tumor-infiltrating lymphocytes in localized non-small cell lung cancer. The data were produced by immunoSEQ multiplex PCR, yet TCRdb's version contains in-frame clones alone and is incomplete. The repertoire holds about 14,000 clones, with 65% to 75% as singletons. The sequenced sample consisted of lung tumor tissue. These receptor sequences come from a human donor with non-small cell lung cancer. Both conserved end residues are part of each CDR3. Fields, in order: clone size, D gene, V gene, J gene, CDR3 protein, CDR3 DNA. The D gene is left open where the match is weak. The size field is filled for only some rows; it gives once, few, many or a size class.

>few|TRBD1|TRBV5-4|TRBJ2-7
CASSLGGGQGSEQYF
TGTGCCAGCAGCTTGGGGGGGGGACAGGGGAGCGAGCAGTACTTC
>.|TRBD2|TRBV5-6|TRBJ2-5
CASSLPGGVGLETQYF
TGTGCCAGCAGCCTGCCGGGAGGGGTGGGGTTGGAGACCCAGTACTTC
>few|.|TRBV5-4|TRBJ1-1
CASSGRGNTEAFF
TGTGCCAGCAGCGGGAGGGGGAACACTGAAGCTTTCTTT
>few|TRBD2|TRBV6-5|TRBJ2-3
CASKIDSGGRDTQYF
TGTGCCAGCAAAATCGATAGCGGGGGAAGAGATACGCAGTATTTT
>.|TRBD1|TRBV6-5|TRBJ1-5
CASKGQEGQPQHF
TGTGCCAGCAAAGGACAGGAGGGTCAGCCCCAGCATTTT
>.|.|TRBV30|TRBJ1-6
CAWALNNSPLHF
TGTGCGTGGGCTTTGAATAATTCACCCCTCCACTTT
>.|.|TRBV6-1|TRBJ1-4
CASSELTEVGFNEKLFF
TGTGCCAGCAGTGAATTGACAGAGGTGGGCTTTAATGAAAAACTGTTTTTT
>few|TRBD2|TRBV27|TRBJ2-1
CASSFRGGNYNEQFF
TGTGCCAGCAGTTTTCGGGGGGGGAACTACAATGAGCAGTTCTTC
>.|TRBD1|TRBV18|TRBJ2-1
CASSPPGRGNEQFF
TGTGCCAGCTCACCACCGGGCAGGGGGAATGAGCAGTTCTTC
>.|.|TRBV30|TRBJ2-1
CAWTDSRNEQFF
TGTGCCTGGACGGACAGCCGAAATGAGCAGTTCTTC
>.|.|TRBV19|TRBJ1-2
CASSIADSGGYTF
TGTGCCAGTAGTATAGCGGACAGCGGAGGCTACACCTTC